This T cell receptor (beta chain) emerged from a study of blood T cells in healthy people across ages. V gave up 3 bases and J gave up 0 bases, with 10 bases separating them. The CDR3 covers 15 residues. The germline V gene encodes CDR1 SGHAT and CDR2 FQNNGV. Combining a sample-barcoded 5' primer with a J-beta primer mix, a second PCR ran for roughly 7 to 12 cycles. Tags on each cDNA molecule came from a template-switch adaptor with 12 random nucleotides. TCRdb recomputed calls from the 5' RACE reads with MiXCR, one row per CDR3 protein. The table includes approximately 600,000 distinct CDR3 sequences, approximately 59% detected once. Comments on this clonotype: Its specificity is unknown.

Overall study findings and caveats: It was the long-lived donors that had more naive CD4+ cells and higher diversity than aged donors. In older individuals, TCR beta diversity per million T cells was lower, falling roughly linearly with age.

V and J are TRBV11-2 and TRBJ2-3, with D uncertain. Sample: blood. The sequence was obtained from a man in his fifties or sixties in good health. CDR3 protein: CASSLAISSTDTQYF. DNA for the CDR3: TGTGCCAGCAGCTTGGCTATAAGCAGCACAGATACGCAGTATTTT.